This T cell receptor beta chain was recovered during a study of blood T cell repertoires in COVID-19. Study-wide background: Spain, Italy and the United States supplied samples that represented acute and convalescent COVID-19. PBMCs, B-cell-depleted T cells, or T cells were the source of the cDNA or gDNA that made up the material.

Methods used by the authors: Amplification with reference gene primers provided the estimates of nucleated cell counts. Sequencing was performed with immunoSEQ multiplex PCR; in TCRdb, only in-frame clones are kept and a portion is missing. V and J calls and clone size are as listed in that table; D and trimming were resolved from the DNA. Of roughly 200,000 clones in the sample, around 85% are singletons; the top ten hold approximately 8%. The CDR3 is 15 amino acids. The V end lost 5 bases, the J end lost 4 bases, and 15 bases lay between the germline ends. The V gene's germline CDR1 is SGHRS and CDR2 YFSETQ.

The receptor's source is a woman aged 55-69 years with acute or convalescent COVID-19. The V and J genes are TRBV5-1 and TRBJ1-4; D uncertain. Sequencing input: peripheral blood. CDR3 in DNA: TGCGCCAGCAGTCAGGCCAGGACTAGTAATGAAAAACTGTTTTTT. This sequence encodes CASSQARTSNEKLFF.